This TCR beta chain was captured by sequencing in a study of blood T cell repertoires in COVID-19. In the study overall: The United States, Italy and Spain were the sources of the acute and convalescent COVID-19 samples. Sources were T cells, B-cell-depleted T cells, or PBMCs; the material itself was cDNA or gDNA.

Seattle researchers signed up patients amid active infection and tracked them longitudinally. Original processing notes: Reference gene primer amplification gave nucleated cell count estimates. Repertoires were generated with immunoSEQ multiplex PCR, while TCRdb's copy carries only in-frame clones and drops some. V and J calls and clone size come straight from that table; D and trimming were deduced from the DNA. The top ten clones hold roughly 12% of a sample with around 480,000 clones, around 89% of them seen once. Germline assignment: CDR1 KGHDR and CDR2 SFDVKD. This CDR3 is built from 16 residues. Deletions cut 5 bases from V and 0 bases from J, with 13 bases between.

The receptor's source is a woman aged 45-59 years with COVID-19, enrolled during active disease. This chain connects TRBV24-1 to TRBJ2-1; weak D call: TRBD2 (6 bases). Sequencing was performed on peripheral blood. The CDR3 sequence is CATSALTTSSYNEQFF. The CDR3 bases are TGTGCCACCAGTGCCCTTACGACTAGCTCCTACAATGAGCAGTTCTTC.